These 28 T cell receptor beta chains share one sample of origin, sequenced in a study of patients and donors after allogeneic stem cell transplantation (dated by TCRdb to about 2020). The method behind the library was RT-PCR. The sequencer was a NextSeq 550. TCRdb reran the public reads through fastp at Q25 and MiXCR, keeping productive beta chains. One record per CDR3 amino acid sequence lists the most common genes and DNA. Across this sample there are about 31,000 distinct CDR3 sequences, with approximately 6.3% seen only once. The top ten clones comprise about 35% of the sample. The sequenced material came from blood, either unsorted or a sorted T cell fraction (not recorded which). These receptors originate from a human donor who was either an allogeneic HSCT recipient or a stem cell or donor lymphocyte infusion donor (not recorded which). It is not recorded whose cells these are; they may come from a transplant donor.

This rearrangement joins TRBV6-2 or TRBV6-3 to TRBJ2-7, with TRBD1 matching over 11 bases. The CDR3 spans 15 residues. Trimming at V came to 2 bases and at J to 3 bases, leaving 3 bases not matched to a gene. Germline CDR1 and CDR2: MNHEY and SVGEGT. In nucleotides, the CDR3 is TGTGCCAGCAGTTACGGGGACAGGGGGATCTACGAGCAGTACTTC. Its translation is CASSYGDRGIYEQYF.

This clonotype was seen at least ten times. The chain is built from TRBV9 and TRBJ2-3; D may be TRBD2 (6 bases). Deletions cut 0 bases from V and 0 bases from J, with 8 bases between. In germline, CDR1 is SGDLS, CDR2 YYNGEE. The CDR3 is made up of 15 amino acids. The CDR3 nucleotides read TGTGCCAGCAGCGTAGGGGGGGTTAGCACAGATACGCAGTATTTT. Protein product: CASSVGGVSTDTQYF.

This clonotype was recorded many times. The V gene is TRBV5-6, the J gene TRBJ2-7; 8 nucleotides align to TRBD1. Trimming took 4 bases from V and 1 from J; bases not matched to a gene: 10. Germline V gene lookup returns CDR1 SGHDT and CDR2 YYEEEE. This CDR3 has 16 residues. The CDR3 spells CASSDLRQGPSYEQYF. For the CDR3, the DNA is TGTGCCAGCAGCGATCTTAGACAGGGGCCTTCCTACGAGCAGTACTTC. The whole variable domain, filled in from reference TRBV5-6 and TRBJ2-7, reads DAGVTQSPTHLIKTRGQQVTLRCSPKSGHDTVSWYQQALGQGPQFIFQYYEEEERQRGNFPDRFSGHQFPNYSSELNVNALLLGDSALYLCASSDLRQGPSYEQYFGPGTRLTVT.

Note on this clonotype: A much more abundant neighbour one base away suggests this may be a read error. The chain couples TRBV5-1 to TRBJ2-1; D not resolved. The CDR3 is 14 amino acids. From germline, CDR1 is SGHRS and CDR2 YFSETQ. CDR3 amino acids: CASSLADSRNEQIF. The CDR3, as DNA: TGCGCCAGCAGCTTGGCCGACTCCCGCAATGAGCAGATCTTC.

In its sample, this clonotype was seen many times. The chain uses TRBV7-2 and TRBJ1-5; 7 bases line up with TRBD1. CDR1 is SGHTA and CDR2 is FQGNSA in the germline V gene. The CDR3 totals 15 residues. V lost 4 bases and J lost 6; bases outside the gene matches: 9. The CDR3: CASSSPDRDRQPQHF. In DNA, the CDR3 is TGTGCCAGCAGCTCACCCGACAGGGATCGTCAGCCCCAGCATTTT.

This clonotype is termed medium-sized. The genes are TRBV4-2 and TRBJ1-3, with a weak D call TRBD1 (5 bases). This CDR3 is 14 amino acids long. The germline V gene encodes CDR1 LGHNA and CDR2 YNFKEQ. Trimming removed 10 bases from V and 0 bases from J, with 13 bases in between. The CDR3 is CATAGTSSGNTIYF. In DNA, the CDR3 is TGTGCCACCGCCGGGACGTCCTCTGGAAACACCATATATTTT.

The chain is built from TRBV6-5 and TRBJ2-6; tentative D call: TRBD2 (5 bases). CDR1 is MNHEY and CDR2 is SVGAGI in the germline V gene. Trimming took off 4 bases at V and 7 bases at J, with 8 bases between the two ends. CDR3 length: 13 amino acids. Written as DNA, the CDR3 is TGTGCCAGCAGTTTCGGGGAAGCCAACGTCCTGACTTTC. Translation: CASSFGEANVLTF.

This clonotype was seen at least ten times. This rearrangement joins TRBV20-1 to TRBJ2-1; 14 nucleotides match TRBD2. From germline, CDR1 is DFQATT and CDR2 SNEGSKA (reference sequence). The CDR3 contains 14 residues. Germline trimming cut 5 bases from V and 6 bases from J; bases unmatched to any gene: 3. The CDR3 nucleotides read TGCAGTGCTGGTGGACTAGCGGGAGGCAATGAGCAGTTCTTC. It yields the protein CSAGGLAGGNEQFF.

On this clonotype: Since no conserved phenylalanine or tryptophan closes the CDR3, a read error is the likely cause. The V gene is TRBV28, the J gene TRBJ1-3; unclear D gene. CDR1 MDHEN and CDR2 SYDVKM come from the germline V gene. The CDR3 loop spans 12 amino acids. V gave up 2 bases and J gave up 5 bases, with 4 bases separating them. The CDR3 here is CASSLTRNTIYL. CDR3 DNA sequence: TGTGCCAGCAGTTTAACGAGAAACACCATATATTTG.

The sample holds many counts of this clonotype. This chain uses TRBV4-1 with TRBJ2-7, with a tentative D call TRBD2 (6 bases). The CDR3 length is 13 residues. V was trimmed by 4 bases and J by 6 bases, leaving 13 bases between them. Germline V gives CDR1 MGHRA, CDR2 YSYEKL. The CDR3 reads CASSLIGGFEQYF. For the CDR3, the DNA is TGCGCCAGCAGCCTCATTGGAGGGTTCGAGCAGTACTTC.

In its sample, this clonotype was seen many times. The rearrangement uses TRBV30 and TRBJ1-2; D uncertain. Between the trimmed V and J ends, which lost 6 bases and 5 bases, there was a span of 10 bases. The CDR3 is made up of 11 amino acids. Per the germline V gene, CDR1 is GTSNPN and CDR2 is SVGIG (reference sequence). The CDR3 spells CACQPSYGYTF. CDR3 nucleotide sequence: TGTGCCTGCCAGCCATCATATGGCTACACCTTC.

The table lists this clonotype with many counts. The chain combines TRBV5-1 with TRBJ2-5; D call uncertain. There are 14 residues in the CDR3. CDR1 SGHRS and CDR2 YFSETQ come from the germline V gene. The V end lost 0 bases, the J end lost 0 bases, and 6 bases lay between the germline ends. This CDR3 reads CASSLGSNQETQYF. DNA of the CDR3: TGCGCCAGCAGCTTGGGGAGCAACCAAGAGACCCAGTACTTC.

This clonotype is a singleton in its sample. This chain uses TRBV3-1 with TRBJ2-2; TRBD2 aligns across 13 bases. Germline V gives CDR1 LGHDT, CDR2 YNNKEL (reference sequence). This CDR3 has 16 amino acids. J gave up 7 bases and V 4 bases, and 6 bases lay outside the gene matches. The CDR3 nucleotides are TGTGCCAGCAGCCTCGGACTAGCGGGAGCTAACGGGGAGCTGTTTTTT. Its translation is CASSLGLAGANGELFF.

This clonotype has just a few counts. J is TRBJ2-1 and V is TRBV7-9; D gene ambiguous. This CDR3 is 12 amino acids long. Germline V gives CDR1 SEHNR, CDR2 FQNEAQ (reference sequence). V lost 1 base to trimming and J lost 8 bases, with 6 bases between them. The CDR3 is CASSLVADEQFF. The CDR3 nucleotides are TGTGCCAGCAGCTTAGTGGCGGATGAGCAGTTCTTC.

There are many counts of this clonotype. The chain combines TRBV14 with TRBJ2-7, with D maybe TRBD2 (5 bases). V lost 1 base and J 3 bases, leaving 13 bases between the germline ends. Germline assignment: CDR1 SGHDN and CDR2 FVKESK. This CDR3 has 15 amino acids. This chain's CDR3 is CASSQAASLGYEQYF. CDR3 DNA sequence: TGTGCCAGCAGCCAAGCGGCTAGCTTGGGCTACGAGCAGTACTTC.

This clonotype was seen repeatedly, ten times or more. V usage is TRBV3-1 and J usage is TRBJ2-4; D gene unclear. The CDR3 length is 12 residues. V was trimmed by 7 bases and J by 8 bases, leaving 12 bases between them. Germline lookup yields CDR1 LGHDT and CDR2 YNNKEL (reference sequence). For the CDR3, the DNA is TGTGCCAGCACCAGTTATGGGGACATTCAGTACTTC. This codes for CASTSYGDIQYF.

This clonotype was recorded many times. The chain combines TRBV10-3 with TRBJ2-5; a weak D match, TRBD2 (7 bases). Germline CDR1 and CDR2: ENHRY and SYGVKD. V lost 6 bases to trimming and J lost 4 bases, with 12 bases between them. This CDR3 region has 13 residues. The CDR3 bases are TGTGCCATCAGGGCAGGGGAGGGAGAGACCCAGTACTTC. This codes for CAIRAGEGETQYF.

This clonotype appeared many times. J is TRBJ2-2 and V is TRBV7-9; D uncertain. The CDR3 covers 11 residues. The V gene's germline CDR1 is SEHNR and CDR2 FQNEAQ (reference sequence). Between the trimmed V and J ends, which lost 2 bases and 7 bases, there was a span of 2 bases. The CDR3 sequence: CASSLYGELFF. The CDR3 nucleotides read TGTGCCAGCAGCTTATACGGGGAGCTGTTTTTT.

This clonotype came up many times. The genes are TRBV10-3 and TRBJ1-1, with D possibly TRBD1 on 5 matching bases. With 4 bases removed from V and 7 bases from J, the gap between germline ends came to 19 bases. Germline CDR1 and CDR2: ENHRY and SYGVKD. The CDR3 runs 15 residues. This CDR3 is CAISGGGERAHEAFF. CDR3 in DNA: TGTGCCATCAGTGGCGGAGGGGAGAGGGCCCATGAAGCTTTCTTT.

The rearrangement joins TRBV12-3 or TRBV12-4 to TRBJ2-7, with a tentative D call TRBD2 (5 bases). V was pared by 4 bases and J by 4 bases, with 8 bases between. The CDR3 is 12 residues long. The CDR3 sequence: CASSSRGYEQYF. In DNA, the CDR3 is TGTGCCAGCAGTTCTCGGGGATACGAGCAGTACTTC.

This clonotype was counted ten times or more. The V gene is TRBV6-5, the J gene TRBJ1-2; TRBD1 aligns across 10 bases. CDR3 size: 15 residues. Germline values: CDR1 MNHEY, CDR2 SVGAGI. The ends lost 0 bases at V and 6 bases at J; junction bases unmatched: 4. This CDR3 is CASSYSRQGADGYTF. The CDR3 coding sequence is TGTGCCAGCAGTTACTCGCGACAGGGGGCTGATGGCTACACCTTC.

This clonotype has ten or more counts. The CDR3: CASSLDLRGFYGYTF. The DNA for the CDR3 is TGTGCCAGCAGCTTAGACCTCCGGGGATTCTATGGCTACACCTTC. The genes are TRBV11-1 and TRBJ1-2; D not certain. This CDR3 has 15 residues. From germline, CDR1 is SGHAT and CDR2 FQDESV (reference sequence). Trimming removed 1 base at V and 4 bases at J, with 13 bases between.

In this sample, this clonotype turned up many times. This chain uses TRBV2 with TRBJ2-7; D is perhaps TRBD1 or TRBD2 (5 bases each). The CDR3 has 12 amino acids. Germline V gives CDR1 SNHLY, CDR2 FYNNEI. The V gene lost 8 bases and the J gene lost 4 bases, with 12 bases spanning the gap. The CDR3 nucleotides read TGTGCCAGCTCGGGGCAGGGTTACGAGCAGTACTTC. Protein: CASSGQGYEQYF. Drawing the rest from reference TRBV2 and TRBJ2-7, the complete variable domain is EPEVTQTPSHQVTQMGQEVILRCVPISNHLYFYWYRQILGQKVEFLVSFYNNEISEKSEIFDDQFSVERPDGSNFTLKIRSTKLEDSAMYFCASSGQGYEQYFGPGTRLTVT.

The CDR3 bases are TGTGCCAGCAGCACCGGACTAGCGGGAGGGAGCGGGGAGCTGTTTTTT. This gives the protein CASSTGLAGGSGELFF. The rearrangement joins TRBV9 to TRBJ2-2, with 15 bases fitting TRBD2. There are 16 residues in the CDR3. V dropped 4 bases and J dropped 7; count of bases not matched to a gene: 5. Germline-derived CDR1 and CDR2 are SGDLS and YYNGEE.

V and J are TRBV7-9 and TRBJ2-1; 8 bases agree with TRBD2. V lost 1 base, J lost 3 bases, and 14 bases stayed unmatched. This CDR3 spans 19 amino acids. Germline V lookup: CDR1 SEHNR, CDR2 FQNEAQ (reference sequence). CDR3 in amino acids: CASSLGLGERERLYNEQFF. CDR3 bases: TGTGCCAGCAGCTTAGGCCTTGGTGAGCGGGAGAGGCTCTACAATGAGCAGTTCTTC. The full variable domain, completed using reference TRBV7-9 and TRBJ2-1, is DTGVSQNPRHKITKRGQNVTFRCDPISEHNRLYWYRQTLGQGPEFLTYFQNEAQLEKSRLLSDRFSAERPKGSFSTLEIQRTEQGDSAMYLCASSLGLGERERLYNEQFFGPGTRLTVL.

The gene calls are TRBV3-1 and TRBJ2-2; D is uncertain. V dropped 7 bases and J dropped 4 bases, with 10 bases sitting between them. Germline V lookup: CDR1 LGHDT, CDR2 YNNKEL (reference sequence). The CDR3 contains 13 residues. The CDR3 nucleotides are TGTGCCAGCATAGGCCACGCCACCGGGGAGCTGTTTTTT. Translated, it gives CASIGHATGELFF.

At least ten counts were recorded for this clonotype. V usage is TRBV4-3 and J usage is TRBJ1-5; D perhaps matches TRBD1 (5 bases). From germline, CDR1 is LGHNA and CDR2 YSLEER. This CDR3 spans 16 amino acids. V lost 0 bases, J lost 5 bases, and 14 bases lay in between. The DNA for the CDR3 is TGCGCCAGCAGCCAAGATCGGGGGTCTCCGTATCAGCCCCAGCATTTT. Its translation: CASSQDRGSPYQPQHF.

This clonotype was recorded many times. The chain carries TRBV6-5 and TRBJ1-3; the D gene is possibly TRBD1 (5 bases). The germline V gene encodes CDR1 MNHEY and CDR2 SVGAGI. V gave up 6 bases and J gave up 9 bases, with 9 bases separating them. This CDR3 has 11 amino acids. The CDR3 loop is CASSQGRTIYF. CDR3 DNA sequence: TGTGCCAGCAGCCAGGGTCGCACCATATATTTT.